Included here is one T cell receptor beta chain sequence, with context. The data originate from a study of blood T cell repertoires in COVID-19. The germline CDR1 and CDR2 sequences are LGHDT and YNNKEL (reference sequence). The length of the CDR3 is 14 residues. V was cut by 1 base and J by 3 bases, with 9 bases left in between. Some clones are missing from TCRdb's copy, which holds only in-frame ones; the method was immunoSEQ multiplex PCR. The sample yields 200,000 to 300,000 clones, approximately 90% seen once. The sequencing input was peripheral blood. The chain has TRBV3-1 (or the pseudogene TRBV3-2) and TRBJ1-2; D gene unclear. The clonotype was recovered from a middle-aged woman with acute or convalescent COVID-19. CDR3 protein: CASSQVPGYYGYTF. The DNA for the CDR3 is TGTGCCAGCAGCCAAGTTCCGGGTTACTATGGCTACACCTTC.